These T cell receptor beta chains were read from a single sample in a study of shared clonotypes between healthy human individuals. Some clones are missing from TCRdb's copy, which holds only in-frame ones; the method was immunoSEQ multiplex PCR. Here the sample spans about 2.4 million clones, approximately 94% being singletons. The sequenced sample consisted of naive CD4+ T cells sorted from blood. Every receptor here comes from a man younger than 35 in good health. The CDR3 runs from the conserved cysteine through the conserved F or W. The D gene is left open where the match is weak. Clone size is stated in some rows and not others, as once, few, many or a class when expanded.

v_call: TRBV23-1
j_call: TRBJ2-7
clone_size: -
d_call: -
cdr3_aa: CANIDTGIYEQYF
cdr3_nt: TGCGCCAACATCGATACAGGGATCTACGAGCAGTACTTC

v_call: TRBV4-2
j_call: TRBJ1-5
clone_size: -
d_call: -
cdr3_aa: CASSQEQGDNQPQHF
cdr3_nt: TGTGCCAGCAGCCAAGAACAGGGAGACAATCAGCCCCAGCATTTT

v_call: TRBV5-1
j_call: TRBJ1-2
clone_size: -
d_call: -
cdr3_aa: CASSLGGQNYGYTF
cdr3_nt: TGCGCCAGCAGCTTAGGGGGTCAGAACTATGGCTACACCTTC

v_call: TRBV6-1
j_call: TRBJ2-7
clone_size: -
d_call: -
cdr3_aa: CASSIQGNEQYF
cdr3_nt: TGTGCCAGCAGTATACAGGGCAACGAGCAGTACTTC

v_call: TRBV6-5
j_call: TRBJ2-2
clone_size: -
d_call: -
cdr3_aa: CASSTRASNTGELFF
cdr3_nt: TGTGCCAGCAGTACAAGGGCCTCGAACACCGGGGAGCTGTTTTTT

v_call: TRBV6-5
j_call: TRBJ2-7
clone_size: -
d_call: TRBD2
cdr3_aa: CASSPLAGDREQYF
cdr3_nt: TGTGCCAGCAGCCCATTAGCGGGAGACCGCGAGCAGTACTTC

v_call: TRBV11-2
j_call: TRBJ2-7
clone_size: -
d_call: -
cdr3_aa: CASSLAAVYEQYF
cdr3_nt: TGTGCCAGCAGCTTGGCAGCTGTCTACGAGCAGTACTTC

v_call: TRBV30
j_call: TRBJ2-5
clone_size: -
d_call: -
cdr3_aa: CAWSTGQETQYF
cdr3_nt: TGTGCCTGGAGTACAGGGCAAGAGACCCAGTACTTC

v_call: TRBV5-1
j_call: TRBJ2-5
clone_size: -
d_call: -
cdr3_aa: CASSLARETQYF
cdr3_nt: TGCGCCAGCAGCTTGGCCCGGGAGACCCAGTACTTC

v_call: TRBV13
j_call: TRBJ2-1
clone_size: -
d_call: TRBD2
cdr3_aa: CASSPEAGAGNEQFF
cdr3_nt: TGTGCCAGCAGCCCCGAAGCGGGAGCAGGTAATGAGCAGTTCTTC

v_call: TRBV5-5
j_call: TRBJ2-7
clone_size: -
d_call: -
cdr3_aa: CASSKSGLNYEQYF
cdr3_nt: TGTGCCAGCAGTAAGTCGGGACTCAACTACGAGCAGTACTTC

v_call: TRBV6-6
j_call: TRBJ2-1
clone_size: -
d_call: TRBD1
cdr3_aa: CASAGPTGQHYNEQFF
cdr3_nt: TGTGCCAGCGCCGGCCCTACGGGACAGCATTACAATGAGCAGTTCTTC

v_call: TRBV5-1
j_call: TRBJ2-7
clone_size: -
d_call: TRBD1
cdr3_aa: CASNQGTGGSFSYEQYF
cdr3_nt: TGCGCCAGCAACCAAGGGACAGGGGGCTCATTCTCCTACGAGCAGTACTTC

v_call: TRBV6-5
j_call: TRBJ1-1
clone_size: -
d_call: TRBD1
cdr3_aa: CASSYANRGAEAFF
cdr3_nt: TGTGCCAGCAGTTACGCTAACAGGGGTGCTGAAGCTTTCTTT

v_call: TRBV6-1
j_call: TRBJ1-6
clone_size: -
d_call: -
cdr3_aa: CASSESPLSNSPLHF
cdr3_nt: TGTGCCAGCAGTGAATCCCCCCTTAGTAATTCACCCCTCCACTTT

v_call: TRBV19
j_call: TRBJ1-6
clone_size: -
d_call: -
cdr3_aa: CASSIDYSYNSPLHF
cdr3_nt: TGTGCCAGTAGTATAGACTACAGCTACAATTCACCCCTCCACTTT

v_call: TRBV5-6
j_call: TRBJ2-7
clone_size: -
d_call: TRBD1
cdr3_aa: CASSLGPGTGRDYEQYF
cdr3_nt: TGTGCCAGCAGCTTGGGGCCCGGGACAGGCCGAGACTACGAGCAGTACTTC

v_call: TRBV10-3
j_call: TRBJ2-1
clone_size: -
d_call: TRBD1
cdr3_aa: CAISTTGGLGDEQFF
cdr3_nt: TGTGCCATCAGTACAACAGGGGGCCTGGGGGATGAGCAGTTCTTC

v_call: TRBV7-2
j_call: TRBJ2-4
clone_size: -
d_call: TRBD2
cdr3_aa: CASSLDSGGIKNIQYF
cdr3_nt: TGTGCCAGCAGCTTAGATTCGGGAGGGATTAAAAACATTCAGTACTTC

v_call: TRBV7-3
j_call: TRBJ2-3
clone_size: -
d_call: -
cdr3_aa: CASSLQPSTDTQYF
cdr3_nt: TGTGCCAGCAGCTTGCAGCCTAGCACAGATACGCAGTATTTT

v_call: TRBV19
j_call: TRBJ1-3
clone_size: -
d_call: -
cdr3_aa: CASSIGTDGNTIYF
cdr3_nt: TGTGCCAGTAGTATTGGGACGGACGGAAACACCATATATTTT

v_call: TRBV9
j_call: TRBJ2-6
clone_size: -
d_call: -
cdr3_aa: CASSLDSPSGANVLTF
cdr3_nt: TGTGCCAGCAGCCTTGATTCCCCCTCTGGGGCCAACGTCCTGACTTTC

v_call: TRBV30
j_call: TRBJ1-5
clone_size: -
d_call: -
cdr3_aa: CAWSIGRTHPYDQPQHF
cdr3_nt: TGTGCCTGGAGTATTGGACGGACCCATCCATACGATCAGCCCCAGCATTTT

v_call: TRBV6-5
j_call: TRBJ2-5
clone_size: -
d_call: -
cdr3_aa: CASSFSGVQETQYF
cdr3_nt: TGTGCCAGCAGTTTTTCAGGGGTCCAAGAGACCCAGTACTTC

v_call: TRBV4-1
j_call: TRBJ2-7
clone_size: -
d_call: -
cdr3_aa: CASSRGSDPTYEQYF
cdr3_nt: TGCGCCAGCAGCCGAGGGTCGGATCCCACCTACGAGCAGTACTTC

v_call: TRBV5-6
j_call: TRBJ2-2
clone_size: few
d_call: -
cdr3_aa: CASRGITNTGELFF
cdr3_nt: TGTGCCAGCAGAGGTATTACGAACACCGGGGAGCTGTTTTTT

v_call: TRBV4-3
j_call: TRBJ1-4
clone_size: -
d_call: -
cdr3_aa: CASSGGTNEKLFF
cdr3_nt: TGCGCCAGCTCGGGCGGTACTAATGAAAAACTGTTTTTT

v_call: TRBV5-4
j_call: TRBJ1-1
clone_size: -
d_call: -
cdr3_aa: CASSPRGEGTEAFF
cdr3_nt: TGTGCCAGCAGCCCTCGAGGGGAGGGGACTGAAGCTTTCTTT

v_call: TRBV5-1
j_call: TRBJ2-7
clone_size: -
d_call: TRBD2
cdr3_aa: CASSSGLAGAEQYF
cdr3_nt: TGCGCCAGCAGCTCGGGACTAGCGGGGGCCGAGCAGTACTTC

v_call: TRBV27
j_call: TRBJ2-1
clone_size: -
d_call: -
cdr3_aa: CAPSLQNEQFF
cdr3_nt: TGTGCCCCCAGTCTCCAGAATGAGCAGTTCTTC

v_call: TRBV11-2
j_call: TRBJ2-7
clone_size: -
d_call: TRBD1
cdr3_aa: CASSGYRDRGYEQYF
cdr3_nt: TGTGCCAGCAGCGGATACCGGGACAGGGGTTACGAGCAGTACTTC

v_call: TRBV2
j_call: TRBJ2-1
clone_size: -
d_call: -
cdr3_aa: CASMGGGNEQFF
cdr3_nt: TGTGCCAGCATGGGTGGGGGGAATGAGCAGTTCTTC

v_call: TRBV28
j_call: TRBJ1-5
clone_size: -
d_call: -
cdr3_aa: CASRPPPGAQSNQPQHF
cdr3_nt: TGTGCCAGCAGACCTCCCCCGGGGGCTCAAAGCAATCAGCCCCAGCATTTT